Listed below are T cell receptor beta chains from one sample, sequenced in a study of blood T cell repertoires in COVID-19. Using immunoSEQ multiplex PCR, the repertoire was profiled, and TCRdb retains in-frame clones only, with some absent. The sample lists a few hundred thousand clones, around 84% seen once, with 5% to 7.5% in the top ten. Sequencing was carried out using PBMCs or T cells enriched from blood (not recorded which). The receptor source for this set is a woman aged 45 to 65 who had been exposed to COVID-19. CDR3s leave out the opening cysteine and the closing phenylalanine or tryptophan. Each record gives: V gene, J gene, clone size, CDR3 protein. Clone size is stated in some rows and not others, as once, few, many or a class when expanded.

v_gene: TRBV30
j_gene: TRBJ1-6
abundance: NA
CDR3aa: AWSYRGSSPLH

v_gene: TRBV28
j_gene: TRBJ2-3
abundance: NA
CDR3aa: AGGTGGTDTQY

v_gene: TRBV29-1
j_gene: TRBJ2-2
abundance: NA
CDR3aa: SVATGTETGELF

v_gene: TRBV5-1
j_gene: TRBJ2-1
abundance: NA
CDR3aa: ASSLLAGGPGSNEQF

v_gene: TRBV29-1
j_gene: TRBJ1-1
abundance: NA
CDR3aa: SVELQSTEAF

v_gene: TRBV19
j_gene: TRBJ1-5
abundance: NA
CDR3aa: ASSIRLTPGQSNQPQH

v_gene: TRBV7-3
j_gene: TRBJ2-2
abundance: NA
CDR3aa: ASSFTSPGGELF

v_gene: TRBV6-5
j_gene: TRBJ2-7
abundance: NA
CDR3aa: ASSYSWVGGVEQY

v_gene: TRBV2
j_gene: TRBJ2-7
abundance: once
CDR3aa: ASSEYGVEQY

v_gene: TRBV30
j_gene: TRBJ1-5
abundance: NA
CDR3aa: AWSAMGAGHQPQH

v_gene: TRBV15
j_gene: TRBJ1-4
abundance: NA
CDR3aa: ATSRGGGQSEKLF

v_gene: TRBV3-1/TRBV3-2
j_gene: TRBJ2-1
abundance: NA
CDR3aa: ASSRHPLAEPYNEQF

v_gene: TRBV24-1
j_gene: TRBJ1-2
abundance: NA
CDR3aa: ATSHGQGTGGYT

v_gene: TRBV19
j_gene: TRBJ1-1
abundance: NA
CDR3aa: ASTTWAGGTEAF

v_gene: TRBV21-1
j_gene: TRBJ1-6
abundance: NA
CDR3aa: ASSKAMARAYNSSLH

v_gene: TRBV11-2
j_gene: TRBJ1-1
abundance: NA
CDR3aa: ASSPGTGVPF

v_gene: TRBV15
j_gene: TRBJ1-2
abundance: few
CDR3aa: ATSGTGTLNGYT

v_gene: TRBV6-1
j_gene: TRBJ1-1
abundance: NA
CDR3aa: ASSEVGGTEAF

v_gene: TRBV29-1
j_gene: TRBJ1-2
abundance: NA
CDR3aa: SVGIGGSVNGYT

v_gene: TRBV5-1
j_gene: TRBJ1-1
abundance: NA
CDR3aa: ASSSQTGDTEAF

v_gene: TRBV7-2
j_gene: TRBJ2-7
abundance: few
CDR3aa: ASSSLQGVPHEQY

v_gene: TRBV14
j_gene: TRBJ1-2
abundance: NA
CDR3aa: ASSQGTAYGYT

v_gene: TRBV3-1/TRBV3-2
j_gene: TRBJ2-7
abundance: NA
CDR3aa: ASSQGDRTYEQY

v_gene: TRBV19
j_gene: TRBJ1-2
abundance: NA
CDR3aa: ASRTGHGESYGYT

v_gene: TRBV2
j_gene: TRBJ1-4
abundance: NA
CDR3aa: ASSTPEGGANEKLF

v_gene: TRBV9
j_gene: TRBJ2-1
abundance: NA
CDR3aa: ASSLRGGNNEQF

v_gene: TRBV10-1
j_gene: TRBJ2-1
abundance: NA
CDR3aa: ASSAGWLGYNEQF

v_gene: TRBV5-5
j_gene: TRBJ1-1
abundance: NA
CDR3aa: ASSFLTVNTEAF

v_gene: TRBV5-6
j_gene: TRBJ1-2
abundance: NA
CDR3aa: ASSPGTGSYGYT

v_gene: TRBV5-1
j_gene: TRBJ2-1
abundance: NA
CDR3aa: ASSSTGYNEQF

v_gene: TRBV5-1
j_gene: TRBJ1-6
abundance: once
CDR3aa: ASGSGTGNSPLH

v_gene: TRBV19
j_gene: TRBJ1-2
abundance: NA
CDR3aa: ASSIGDSRNYGYT

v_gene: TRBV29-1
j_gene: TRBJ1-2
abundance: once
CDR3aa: SVVSKEGGYT

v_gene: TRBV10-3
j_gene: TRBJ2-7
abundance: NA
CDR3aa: AITSDRVDEQY

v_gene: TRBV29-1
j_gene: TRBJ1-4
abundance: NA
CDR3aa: SVGQGPSEKLF

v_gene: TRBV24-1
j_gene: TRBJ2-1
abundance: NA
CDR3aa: ATSEDRVNEQF

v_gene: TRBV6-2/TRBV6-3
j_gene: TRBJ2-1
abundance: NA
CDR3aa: ASSSFPTGSYNEQF

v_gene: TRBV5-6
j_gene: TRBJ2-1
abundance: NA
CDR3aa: ASSLVVQGGSNEQF

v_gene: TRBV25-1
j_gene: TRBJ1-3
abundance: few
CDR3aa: ASSELGTDSGNTIY

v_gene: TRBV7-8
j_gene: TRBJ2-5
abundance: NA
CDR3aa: ASSSGRTGQETQY

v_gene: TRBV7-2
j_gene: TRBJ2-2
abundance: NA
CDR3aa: ASSLVRGGELF